Below are 29 T cell receptor beta chains sequenced from a single sample in a study of blood T cell repertoires in COVID-19 (dated by TCRdb to 2020 to 2021). The library was generated by the immunoSEQ multiplex PCR assay. TCRdb holds this immuneACCESS table with in-frame rearrangements only. Some clones are missing; in checked studies, unresolved V genes explain under half, and the rest has no known cause. For this sample the table gives about 140,000 clones, of which roughly 87% were detected only once. The top ten clonotypes cover 1.5% to 2% of the sample. The sample taken for sequencing was peripheral blood. Every receptor here comes from a human donor in a cohort sampled during active COVID-19.

The chain combines TRBV4-1 with TRBJ2-1; 12 bases match TRBD2. Germline V gives CDR1 MGHRA, CDR2 YSYEKL. The ends lost 1 base at V and 7 bases at J; junction bases unmatched: 2. The length of the CDR3 is 15 residues. The CDR3 spells CASSQAGLAGNEQFF. The CDR3 nucleotides are TGCGCCAGCAGCCAAGCTGGACTAGCGGGGAATGAGCAGTTCTTC.

The count of this clone is one. The genes are TRBV18 and TRBJ2-2, with D possibly matching TRBD1 (5 bases). Trimming left V 0 bases short and J 3 bases short, with 11 bases between. From germline, CDR1 is KGHSH and CDR2 LQKENI. CDR3 length: 16 amino acids. The DNA for the CDR3 is TGTGCCAGCTCACCACCTGGACACCCTGACACCGGGGAGCTGTTTTTT. This gives the protein CASSPPGHPDTGELFF.

The chain has TRBV7-9 and TRBJ2-7, with D possibly matching TRBD1 (5 bases). Per the germline V gene, CDR1 is SEHNR and CDR2 is FQNEAQ (reference sequence). This CDR3 is 15 amino acids long. V lost 6 bases, J lost 0 bases, and 15 bases lay in between. CDR3 nucleotides: TGTGCCAGCAGTCTCCTCCGCAGGGACTCCTACGAGCAGTACTTC. It specifies CASSLLRRDSYEQYF.

The chain uses TRBV5-1 and TRBJ2-3; 8 bases are shared with TRBD1. V shed 3 bases, J shed 2 bases, and the junction held 8 bases outside the gene matches. This CDR3 has 16 residues. CDR1 and CDR2 (germline): SGHRS, YFSETQ. CDR3 in amino acids: CASSYRQGSNTDTQYF. CDR3 in DNA: TGCGCCAGCAGCTATAGACAGGGGTCAAACACAGATACGCAGTATTTT.

The chain carries TRBV19 and TRBJ2-3, with 7 positions matching TRBD2. The CDR3 has 13 residues. CDR1 is LNHDA and CDR2 is SQIVND in the germline V gene (reference sequence). The CDR3 is CGTRGYGTDTQYF. The CDR3 bases are TGTGGAACGCGGGGGTATGGCACAGATACGCAGTATTTT. Combining the CDR3 with reference TRBV19 and TRBJ2-3 gives the whole variable domain DGGITQSPKYLFRKEGQNVTLSCEQNLNHDAMYWYRQDPGQGLRLIYYSQIVNDFQKGDIAEGYSVSREKKESFPLTVTSAQKNPTAFYLCGTRGYGTDTQYFGPGTRLTVL.

The chain carries TRBV9 and TRBJ2-1; 9 nucleotides match TRBD2. The CDR3 runs to 13 residues. V lost 7 bases and J lost 9; bases outside the gene matches: 8. The germline gives CDR1 SGDLS, CDR2 YYNGEE. CDR3 residues: CASAAGGYTEQFF. DNA for the CDR3: TGTGCCAGCGCTGCGGGGGGGTATACTGAGCAGTTCTTC.

V and J are TRBV19 and TRBJ1-2, with 9 bases identical to TRBD1. The junction had 10 bases not matched to a gene; V was cut back by 2 bases and J by 6 bases. The CDR3 has 16 amino acids. Germline V gene lookup returns CDR1 LNHDA and CDR2 SQIVND (reference sequence). The CDR3 bases are TGTGCCAGTAGTATATCCTCCGGGACAGGGTGGGATGGCTACACCTTC. Its translation: CASSISSGTGWDGYTF.

This chain connects TRBV3-1 (or the pseudogene TRBV3-2) to TRBJ2-1, with 9 bases aligning to TRBD1. Unmatched junction bases numbered 6, after V lost 4 bases and J lost 8 bases. From germline, CDR1 is LGHDT and CDR2 YNNKEL (reference sequence). The CDR3 extends over 14 amino acids. CDR3 in amino acids: CASSRRTGVDEQFF. The CDR3 DNA is TGTGCCAGCAGCCGGAGGACAGGGGTGGATGAGCAGTTCTTC.

The gene calls are TRBV7-6 and TRBJ2-2; 9 nucleotides match TRBD1. CDR1 and CDR2 from the germline V gene are SGHVS and FNYEAQ. The trim removed 1 base at V and 5 bases at J, leaving 2 bases unmatched. The CDR3 has 15 amino acids. The CDR3 DNA follows: TGTGCCAGCAGCTTAGGACAGGGGGTTACCGGGGAGCTGTTTTTT. This translates into CASSLGQGVTGELFF.

The chain couples TRBV5-1 to TRBJ2-5; TRBD1 is a possible D gene (6 bases). Trimming removed 2 bases at V and 3 bases at J, with 8 bases between. The length of the CDR3 is 13 residues. CDR1 and CDR2 (germline): SGHRS, YFSETQ. In DNA form, the CDR3 reads TGCGCCAGCAGCTTTTCAGGGGAAGAGACCCAGTACTTC. Residues: CASSFSGEETQYF.

This clone was detected only once. The chain recombines TRBV7-3 with TRBJ2-1, with a possible D match to TRBD1 (6 bases). This CDR3 has 14 amino acids. Germline lookup yields CDR1 SGHTA and CDR2 FQGTGA. V was clipped by 6 bases and J by 9 bases, with 18 bases between them. Written as DNA, the CDR3 is TGTGCCAGCAGTTTCAGCCGGGACACCGGTGAGCAGTTCTTC. Its translation: CASSFSRDTGEQFF.

V usage is TRBV2 and J usage is TRBJ2-5, with 7 positions matching TRBD2. V was clipped by 7 bases and J by 5 bases; unmatched bases: 13. The CDR3 runs 15 residues. Germline assignment: CDR1 SNHLY and CDR2 FYNNEI. The CDR3 DNA is TGTGCCAGCACGGAGGTCGGGGGGTTGAGGGAGACCCAGTACTTC. Its translation: CASTEVGGLRETQYF.

The CDR3 coding sequence is TGTGCCAGCAGCCTCTGGCAGGGGTCCTACGAGCAGTACTTC. Its translation is CASSLWQGSYEQYF. J is TRBJ2-7 and V is TRBV14, with D possibly being TRBD1 (6 bases). This CDR3 has 14 residues. Germline V gene sequence: CDR1 SGHDN, CDR2 FVKESK. V lost 4 bases and J lost 1, with 11 bases in between.

V gene TRBV29-1 combines with J gene TRBJ2-3; a weak D match, TRBD2 (5 bases). This CDR3 region has 13 residues. Trimming left V 6 bases short and J 0 bases short, with 10 bases between. Per the germline V gene, CDR1 is SQVTM and CDR2 is ANQGSEA. CDR3 in amino acids: CSVETGSTDTQYF. DNA of the CDR3: TGCAGCGTAGAGACGGGGAGCACAGATACGCAGTATTTT.

The V gene is TRBV6-6, the J gene TRBJ1-1; D may be TRBD1 (6 bases). The CDR3 sequence is 14 residues long. CDR1 is MNHNY and CDR2 is SVGAGI in the germline V gene (reference sequence). Trimming left V 5 bases short and J 9 bases short, with 19 bases between. The CDR3 DNA is TGTGCCAGCAGTCCAAGACAGGATCGCCTTAAAGCTTTCTTT. Its translation is CASSPRQDRLKAFF.

CDR3: CASSLGDRSDTQYF. In DNA form, the CDR3 reads TGTGCCAGCAGCTTAGGGGACAGATCAGATACGCAGTATTTT. J is TRBJ2-3 and V is TRBV7-9, with TRBD1 identical over 7 bases. Germline V CDR1 and CDR2: SEHNR, FQNEAQ (reference sequence). The CDR3 has 14 amino acids. V trimming: 1 base; J trimming: 4 bases; junction bases outside the gene matches: 2.

This clone was observed a single time. The V and J genes are TRBV5-1 and TRBJ1-1, with D perhaps TRBD1 (6 bases). The CDR3 spans 14 residues. V lost 3 bases and J lost 2, with 11 bases in between. Germline V gene lookup returns CDR1 SGHRS and CDR2 YFSETQ. CDR3 loop: CASSSGQANTEAFF. For the CDR3, the DNA is TGCGCCAGCAGCTCGGGACAAGCTAACACTGAAGCTTTCTTT.

The chain links TRBV5-1 to TRBJ1-1; D remains unclear. V lost 6 bases and J 0 bases, leaving 9 bases between the germline ends. This CDR3 has 13 amino acids. Germline V CDR1 and CDR2: SGHRS, YFSETQ. CDR3 nucleotide sequence: TGCGCCAGCACGAGAGCCTTGAACACTGAAGCTTTCTTT. This encodes CASTRALNTEAFF.

This chain joins TRBV10-3 and TRBJ2-5; a possible D gene is TRBD1 (6 bases). V was clipped by 3 bases and J by 1 base, with 12 bases between them. CDR1 is ENHRY, CDR2 SYGVKD, per germline. The CDR3 runs 15 residues. The CDR3 is CAISEAGALQETQYF. The CDR3 DNA follows: TGTGCCATCAGTGAAGCAGGGGCCCTCCAAGAGACCCAGTACTTC.

This sequence joins TRBV6-1 and TRBJ1-1; D unclear. The germline CDR1 and CDR2 sequences are MNHNS and SASEGT. The V gene lost 3 bases and the J gene lost 6 bases, with 8 bases spanning the gap. The CDR3 spans 12 residues. The CDR3, as DNA: TGTGCCAGCAGTGATTACACCGCTGAAGCTTTCTTT. This sequence encodes CASSDYTAEAFF.

The CDR3 sequence: CASSLGRANYGYTF. CDR3 in DNA: TGTGCCAGCAGCTTAGGACGGGCTAACTATGGCTACACCTTC. The V gene is TRBV7-2, the J gene TRBJ1-2, with D unclear. This CDR3 spans 14 amino acids. V was clipped by 1 base and J by 0 bases, with 6 bases between them. Germline CDR1 reads SGHTA; CDR2 reads FQGNSA.

The J gene is TRBJ2-3, the V gene TRBV5-4, with D possibly TRBD1 on 6 matching bases. Germline-derived CDR1 and CDR2 are SGHNT and YYREEE (reference sequence). The CDR3 covers 14 residues. Trimming cost V 4 bases and J 2 bases, with 11 bases left between them. This CDR3 is CASSGGQITDTQYF. CDR3 in DNA: TGTGCCAGCAGCGGTGGACAGATCACAGATACGCAGTATTTT.

The chain links TRBV9 to TRBJ1-2; 8 bases align to TRBD1. The V and J ends lost 3 bases and 4 bases, in that order; junction bases with no gene match: 14. The germline V gene has CDR1 SGDLS and CDR2 YYNGEE. The CDR3 extends over 17 amino acids. Here the CDR3 reads CASSASRDRKISYGYTF. The CDR3 bases are TGTGCCAGCAGCGCCTCACGGGACAGGAAAATCTCCTATGGCTACACCTTC.

The rearrangement links TRBV10-3 to TRBJ2-5; TRBD1 matches at 9 bases. J was trimmed by 5 bases and V by 0 bases; bases with no gene match: 13. This CDR3 is 18 amino acids long. Germline V CDR1 and CDR2: ENHRY, SYGVKD. The CDR3 sequence is CAISESTGWGQGSETQYF. DNA of the CDR3: TGTGCCATCAGTGAGTCGACGGGGTGGGGACAGGGATCCGAGACCCAGTACTTC.

A word on this clone: This sample includes further DNA sequences coding for the same CDR3. The chain links TRBV9 to TRBJ2-7, with 7 bases aligning to TRBD1. The CDR3 is made up of 14 amino acids. In germline, CDR1 is SGDLS, CDR2 YYNGEE. V was clipped by 0 bases and J by 7 bases; unmatched bases: 7. Written as DNA, the CDR3 is TGTGCCAGCAGCGTAGAGGGGGCCGGGCGGGAGCAGTACTTC. Translating it yields CASSVEGAGREQYF.

The V gene is TRBV6-5, the J gene TRBJ1-2, with 8 bases aligning to TRBD1. Germline V gene sequence: CDR1 MNHEY, CDR2 SVGAGI. The CDR3 covers 14 residues. After removal of 7 bases from V and 3 bases from J, the junction contained 7 bases not matched to a gene. CDR3 region: CASKPAGGYYGYTF. CDR3 nucleotides: TGTGCCAGCAAACCGGCAGGGGGCTACTATGGCTACACCTTC.

V usage is TRBV7-8 and J usage is TRBJ2-2; 9 nucleotides line up with TRBD1. The CDR3 is 16 amino acids. V shed 6 bases, J shed 4 bases, and the junction held 9 bases outside the gene matches. Germline CDR1 is SGHVS and CDR2 is FQNEAQ. Written as DNA, the CDR3 is TGTGCCAGCAGTCCACCCGGGACAGGGATCACCGGGGAGCTGTTTTTT. It yields the protein CASSPPGTGITGELFF.

The rearrangement uses TRBV11-1 and TRBJ1-6; no definite D call. The CDR3 loop spans 16 amino acids. Looked up from germline, CDR1 is SGHAT and CDR2 is FQDESV (reference sequence). Trimming took 5 bases from V and 4 from J, leaving 15 bases between them. The CDR3 loop is CASSPVTGAYNSPLHF. CDR3 nucleotide sequence: TGTGCCAGCAGCCCGGTAACGGGAGCGTATAATTCACCCCTCCACTTT.

The CDR3 here is CSASESGDQPQHF. The CDR3 bases are TGCAGTGCTAGTGAATCGGGAGATCAGCCCCAGCATTTT. The V gene is TRBV20-1, the J gene TRBJ1-5, with D unclear. Trimming pared 3 bases from V and 5 bases from J, leaving 11 bases between. This CDR3 comprises 13 residues. Germline V gene lookup returns CDR1 DFQATT and CDR2 SNEGSKA (reference sequence).